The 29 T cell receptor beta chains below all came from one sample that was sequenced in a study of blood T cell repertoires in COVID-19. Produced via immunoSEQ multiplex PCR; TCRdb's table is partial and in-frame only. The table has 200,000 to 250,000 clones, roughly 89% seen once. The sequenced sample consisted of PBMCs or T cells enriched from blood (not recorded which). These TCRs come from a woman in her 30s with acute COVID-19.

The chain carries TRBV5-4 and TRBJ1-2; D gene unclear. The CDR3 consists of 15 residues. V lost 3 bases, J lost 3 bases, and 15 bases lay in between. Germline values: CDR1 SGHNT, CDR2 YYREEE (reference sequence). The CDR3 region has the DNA TGTGCCAGCAGCTGGGGAGCTGCCCAAGACTATGGCTACACCTTC. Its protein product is CASSWGAAQDYGYTF.

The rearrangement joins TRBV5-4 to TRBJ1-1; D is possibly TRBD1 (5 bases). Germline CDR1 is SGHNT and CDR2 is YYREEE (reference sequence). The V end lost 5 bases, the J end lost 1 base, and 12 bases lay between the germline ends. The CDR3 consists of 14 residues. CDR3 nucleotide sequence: TGTGCCAGCAGGTCTGTGGGGCAGAACACTGAAGCTTTCTTT. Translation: CASRSVGQNTEAFF.

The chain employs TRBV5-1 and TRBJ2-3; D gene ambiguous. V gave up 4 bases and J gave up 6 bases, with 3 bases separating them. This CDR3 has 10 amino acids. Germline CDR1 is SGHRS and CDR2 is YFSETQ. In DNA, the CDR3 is TGCGCCAGCAGCGGCGATACGCAGTATTTT. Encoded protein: CASSGDTQYF.

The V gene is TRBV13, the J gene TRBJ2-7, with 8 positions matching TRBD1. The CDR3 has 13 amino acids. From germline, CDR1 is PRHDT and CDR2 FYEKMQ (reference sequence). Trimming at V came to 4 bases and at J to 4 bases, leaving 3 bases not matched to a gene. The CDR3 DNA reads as TGTGCCAGCAGCTCCACAGGGGGGTACGAGCAGTACTTC. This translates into CASSSTGGYEQYF.

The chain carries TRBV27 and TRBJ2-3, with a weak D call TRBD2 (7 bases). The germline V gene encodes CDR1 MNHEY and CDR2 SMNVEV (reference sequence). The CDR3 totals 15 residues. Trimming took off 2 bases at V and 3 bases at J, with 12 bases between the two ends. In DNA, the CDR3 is TGTGCCAGCAGTTTAGCGGGGAGGGGGACAGATACGCAGTATTTT. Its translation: CASSLAGRGTDTQYF.

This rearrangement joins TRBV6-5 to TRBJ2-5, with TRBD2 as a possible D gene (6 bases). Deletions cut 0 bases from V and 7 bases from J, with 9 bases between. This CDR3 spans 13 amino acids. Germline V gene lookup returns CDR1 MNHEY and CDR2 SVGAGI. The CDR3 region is CASSYSAAGTQYF. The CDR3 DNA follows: TGTGCCAGCAGTTACTCTGCAGCGGGGACCCAGTACTTC.

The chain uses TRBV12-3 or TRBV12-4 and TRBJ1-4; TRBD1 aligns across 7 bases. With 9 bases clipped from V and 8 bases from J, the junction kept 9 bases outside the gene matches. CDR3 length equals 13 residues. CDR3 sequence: CASSGTEKEKLFF. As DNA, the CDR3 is TGTGCCAGTTCCGGGACAGAGAAAGAAAAACTGTTTTTT.

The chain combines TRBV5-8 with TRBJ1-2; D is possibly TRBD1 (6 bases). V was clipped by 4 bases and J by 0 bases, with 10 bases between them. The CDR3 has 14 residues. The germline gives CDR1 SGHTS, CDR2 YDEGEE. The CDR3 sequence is CASSRGGTNYGYTF. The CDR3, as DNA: TGTGCCAGCAGCAGGGGGGGCACTAACTATGGCTACACCTTC.

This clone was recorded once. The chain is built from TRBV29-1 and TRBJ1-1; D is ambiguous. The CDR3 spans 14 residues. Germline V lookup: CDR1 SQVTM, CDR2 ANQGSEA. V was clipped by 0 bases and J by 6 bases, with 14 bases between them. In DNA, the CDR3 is TGCAGCGTTGAAGATCGAGGAGGCCAACCTGAAGCTTTCTTT. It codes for CSVEDRGGQPEAFF.

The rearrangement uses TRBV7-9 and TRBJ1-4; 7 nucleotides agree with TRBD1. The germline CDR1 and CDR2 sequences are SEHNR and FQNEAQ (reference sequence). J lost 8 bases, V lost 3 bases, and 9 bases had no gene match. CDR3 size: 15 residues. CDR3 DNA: TGTGCCAGCAGCTTGAGTTCAGGGGGGCGAGAAAAACTGTTTTTT. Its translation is CASSLSSGGREKLFF.

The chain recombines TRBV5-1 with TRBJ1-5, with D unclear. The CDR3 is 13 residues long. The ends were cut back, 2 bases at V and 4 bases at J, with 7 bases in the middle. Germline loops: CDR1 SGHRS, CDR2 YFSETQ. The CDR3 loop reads CASSFGSNQPQHF. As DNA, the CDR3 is TGCGCCAGCAGCTTCGGGTCGAATCAGCCCCAGCATTTT.

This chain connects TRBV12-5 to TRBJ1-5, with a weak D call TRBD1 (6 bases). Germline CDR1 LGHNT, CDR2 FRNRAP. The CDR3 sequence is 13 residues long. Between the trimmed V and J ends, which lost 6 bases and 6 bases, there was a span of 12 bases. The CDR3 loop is CASGVTGFQPQHF. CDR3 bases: TGTGCTAGTGGAGTAACAGGGTTTCAGCCCCAGCATTTT. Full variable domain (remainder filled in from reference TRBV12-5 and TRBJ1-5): DARVTQTPRHKVTEMGQEVTMRCQPILGHNTVFWYRQTMMQGLELLAYFRNRAPLDDSGMPKDRFSAEMPDATLATLKIQPSEPRDSAVYFCASGVTGFQPQHFGDGTRLSIL.

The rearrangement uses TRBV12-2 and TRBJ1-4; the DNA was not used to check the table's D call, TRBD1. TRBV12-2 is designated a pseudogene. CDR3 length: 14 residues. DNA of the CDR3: TGTGCAAGTCGCTTAAGGCCCCTAAGACAGGGGGTGTTTTTT. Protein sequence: CASRLRPLRQGVFF.

The CDR3 DNA is TGTGCCACCACCGGGACAGGATATGGCTACACCTTC. Its protein is CATTGTGYGYTF. The gene calls are TRBV19 and TRBJ1-2; TRBD1 agrees at 8 bases. J gave up 5 bases and V 10 bases, and 6 bases lay outside the gene matches. The germline V gene encodes CDR1 LNHDA and CDR2 SQIVND (reference sequence). The CDR3 length is 12 residues.

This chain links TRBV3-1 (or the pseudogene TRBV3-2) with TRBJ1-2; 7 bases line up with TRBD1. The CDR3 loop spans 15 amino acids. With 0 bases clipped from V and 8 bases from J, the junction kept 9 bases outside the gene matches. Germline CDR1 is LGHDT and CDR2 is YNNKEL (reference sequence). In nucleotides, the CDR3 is TGTGCCAGCAGCCAAGAGGGAACAGGGGTACAAGGCTACACCTTC. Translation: CASSQEGTGVQGYTF.

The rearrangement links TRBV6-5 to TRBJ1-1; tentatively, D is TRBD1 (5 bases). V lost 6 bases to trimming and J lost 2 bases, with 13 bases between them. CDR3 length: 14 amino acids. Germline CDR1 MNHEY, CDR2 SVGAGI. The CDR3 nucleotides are TGTGCCAGCAGCTCCCCGGGGGACAACACTGAAGCTTTCTTT. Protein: CASSSPGDNTEAFF.

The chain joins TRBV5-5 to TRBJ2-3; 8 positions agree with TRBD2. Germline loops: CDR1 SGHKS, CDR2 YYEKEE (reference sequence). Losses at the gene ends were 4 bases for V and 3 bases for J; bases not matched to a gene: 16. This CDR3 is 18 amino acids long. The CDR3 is CASSPGGWPGLDTDTQYF. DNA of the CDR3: TGTGCCAGCAGCCCGGGGGGTTGGCCGGGACTAGATACAGATACGCAGTATTTT.

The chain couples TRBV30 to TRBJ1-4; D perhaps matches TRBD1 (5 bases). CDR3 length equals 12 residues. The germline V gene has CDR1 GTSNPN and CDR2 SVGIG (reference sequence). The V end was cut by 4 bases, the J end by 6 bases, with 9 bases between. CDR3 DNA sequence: TGTGCCTGGACTCAGGGCCATGAAAAACTGTTTTTT. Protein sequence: CAWTQGHEKLFF.

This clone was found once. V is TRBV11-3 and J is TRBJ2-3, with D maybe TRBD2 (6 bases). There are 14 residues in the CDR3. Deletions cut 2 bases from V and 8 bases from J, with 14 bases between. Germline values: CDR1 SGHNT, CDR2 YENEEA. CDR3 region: CASSLSGTFSTQYF. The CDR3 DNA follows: TGTGCCAGCAGCTTATCGGGGACTTTTTCTACGCAGTATTTT. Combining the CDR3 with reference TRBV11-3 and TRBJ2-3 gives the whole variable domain EAGVVQSPRYKIIEKKQPVAFWCNPISGHNTLYWYLQNLGQGPELLIRYENEEAVDDSQLPKDRFSAERLKGVDSTLKIQPAELGDSAVYLCASSLSGTFSTQYFGPGTRLTVL.

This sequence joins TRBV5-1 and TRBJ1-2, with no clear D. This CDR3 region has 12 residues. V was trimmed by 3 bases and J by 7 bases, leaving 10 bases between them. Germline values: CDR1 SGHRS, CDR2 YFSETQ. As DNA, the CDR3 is TGCGCCAGCAGCTCCCCCCGAGCTGGCTACACCTTC. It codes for CASSSPRAGYTF.

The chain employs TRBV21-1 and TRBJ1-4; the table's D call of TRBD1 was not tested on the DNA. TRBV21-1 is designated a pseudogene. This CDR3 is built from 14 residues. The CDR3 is CASSATGYHEKLFF. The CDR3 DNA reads TGTGCCAGCAGCGCGACAGGGTACCATGAAAAACTGTTTTTT.

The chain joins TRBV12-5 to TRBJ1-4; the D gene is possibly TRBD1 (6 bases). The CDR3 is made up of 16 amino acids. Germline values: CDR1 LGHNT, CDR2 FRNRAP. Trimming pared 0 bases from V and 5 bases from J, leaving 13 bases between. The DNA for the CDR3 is TGTGCTAGTGGTTTGGTACCAGGGGCTCGAAATGAAAAACTGTTTTTT. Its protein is CASGLVPGARNEKLFF.

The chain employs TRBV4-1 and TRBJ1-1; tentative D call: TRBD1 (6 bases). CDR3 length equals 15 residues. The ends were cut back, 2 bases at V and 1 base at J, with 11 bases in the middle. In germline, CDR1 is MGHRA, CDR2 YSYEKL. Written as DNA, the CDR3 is TGCGCCAGCAGCCAAAAGGGACACCAGAACACTGAAGCTTTCTTT. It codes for CASSQKGHQNTEAFF.

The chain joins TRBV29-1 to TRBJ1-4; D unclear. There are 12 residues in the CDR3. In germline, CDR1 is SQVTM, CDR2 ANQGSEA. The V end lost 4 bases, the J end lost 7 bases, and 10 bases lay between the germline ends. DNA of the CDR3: TGCAGCGTTGTAGAGGAGAGTGAAAAACTGTTTTTT. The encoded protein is CSVVEESEKLFF.

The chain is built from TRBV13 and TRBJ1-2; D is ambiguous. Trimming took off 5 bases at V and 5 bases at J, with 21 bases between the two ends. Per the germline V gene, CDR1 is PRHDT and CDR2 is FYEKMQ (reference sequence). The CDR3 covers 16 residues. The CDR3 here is CASSPGGALVRYGYTF. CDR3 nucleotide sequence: TGTGCCAGCAGCCCCGGAGGTGCTCTGGTGAGGTATGGCTACACCTTC. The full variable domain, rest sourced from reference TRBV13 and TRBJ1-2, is AAGVIQSPRHLIKEKRETATLKCYPIPRHDTVYWYQQGPGQDPQFLISFYEKMQSDKGSIPDRFSAQQFSDYHSELNMSSLELGDSALYFCASSPGGALVRYGYTFGSGTRLTVV.

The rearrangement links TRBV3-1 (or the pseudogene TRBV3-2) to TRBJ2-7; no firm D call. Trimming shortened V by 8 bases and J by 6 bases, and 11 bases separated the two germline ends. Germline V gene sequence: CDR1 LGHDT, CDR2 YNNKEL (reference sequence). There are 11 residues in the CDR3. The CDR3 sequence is CASSGGREQYF. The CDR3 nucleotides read TGTGCCAGCTCAGGTGGGCGCGAGCAGTACTTC.

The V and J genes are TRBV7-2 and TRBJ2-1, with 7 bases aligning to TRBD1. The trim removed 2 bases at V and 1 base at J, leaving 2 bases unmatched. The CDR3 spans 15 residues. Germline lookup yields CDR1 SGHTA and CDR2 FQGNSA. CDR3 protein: CASSLPGQSYNEQFF. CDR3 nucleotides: TGTGCCAGCAGCTTACCGGGACAGTCCTACAATGAGCAGTTCTTC.

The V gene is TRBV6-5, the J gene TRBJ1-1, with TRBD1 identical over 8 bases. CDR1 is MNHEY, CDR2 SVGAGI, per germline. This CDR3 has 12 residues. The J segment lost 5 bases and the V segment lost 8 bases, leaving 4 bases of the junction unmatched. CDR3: CASDRGGTEAFF. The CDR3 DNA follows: TGTGCCAGCGACAGGGGAGGGACTGAAGCTTTCTTT.

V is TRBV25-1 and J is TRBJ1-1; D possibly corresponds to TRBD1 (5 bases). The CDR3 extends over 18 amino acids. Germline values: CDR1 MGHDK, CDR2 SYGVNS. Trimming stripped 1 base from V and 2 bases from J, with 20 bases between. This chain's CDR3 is CASSELVEVRGNNTEAFF. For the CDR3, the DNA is TGTGCCAGCAGTGAATTGGTTGAGGTTAGGGGAAATAACACTGAAGCTTTCTTT.